This T cell receptor (beta chain) was found in a study of OX40 agonist ivuxolimab in advanced cancers. About the research overall: At doses from 0.01 to 10 mg/kg, patients were given intravenous ivuxolimab every 2 weeks.

Only in-frame clones appear in the TCRdb table, and some are missing; sequencing was by immunoSEQ multiplex PCR. The table has tens of thousands of clones, approximately 84% seen once. This receptor was identified in an adult with an advanced solid tumor such as melanoma, head and neck, liver or kidney cancer. Sample: CD4+ or CD8+ T cells sorted from blood, taken in a trial of the OX40 agonist ivuxolimab.

The CDR3 DNA follows: TGTGCCAGCAGCCAAGCCCCAACGGGCGTCACAGATACGCAGTATTTT. Protein: CASSQAPTGVTDTQYF. This sequence joins TRBV14 and TRBJ2-3; D ambiguous. V was trimmed by 1 base and J by 2 bases, leaving 13 bases between them. Germline V lookup: CDR1 SGHDN, CDR2 FVKESK. There are 16 residues in the CDR3.